Below are 19 T cell receptor beta chains sequenced from a single sample in a study of blood T cells in healthy people across ages. A second PCR, run for about 6 to 12 cycles, used a sample-barcoded 5' primer plus a J-beta primer mix. TCRdb re-analysed the 5' RACE reads in MiXCR, keeping a single row per CDR3 protein. Here the sample spans hundreds of thousands of distinct CDR3 sequences, about 50% being singletons. Sequences were obtained from blood. Receptor source: a woman over 75 in good health.

Worth noting for this clonotype: It may be a read error: a sequence one base away is much more abundant. This rearrangement joins TRBV4-1 to TRBJ2-3, with D unclear. The germline V gene has CDR1 MGHRA and CDR2 YSYEKL. The CDR3 loop spans 15 amino acids. V was pared by 8 bases and J by 4 bases, with 19 bases between. DNA for the CDR3: TGCGCCAGCGGTAGCAGGAGCTTAGAGGCAGATACGCAGTATTTT. Translation: CASGSRSLEADTQYF.

This clonotype was seen at least ten times. The genes are TRBV20-1 and TRBJ2-7; unclear D gene. Germline assignment: CDR1 DFQATT and CDR2 SNEGSKA (reference sequence). CDR3 length: 14 amino acids. The V and J ends lost 5 bases and 6 bases respectively, with 20 bases between them. CDR3 protein: CSAVLNGMLGEQYF. For the CDR3, the DNA is TGCAGTGCTGTCTTAAATGGAATGCTGGGCGAGCAGTACTTC.

This sequence joins TRBV9 and TRBJ2-7, with 8 bases fitting TRBD2. The CDR3 is 12 amino acids. Germline assignment: CDR1 SGDLS and CDR2 YYNGEE. After removal of 3 bases from V and 6 bases from J, the junction contained 2 bases not matched to a gene. The CDR3 loop reads CASSATSAEQYF. CDR3 nucleotides: TGTGCCAGCAGCGCGACTAGCGCCGAGCAGTACTTC.

With respect to this clonotype: A single base separates this from a much larger clone, so it may be a read error. The chain has TRBV6-5 and TRBJ2-2, with a weak D call TRBD1 (6 bases). Per the germline V gene, CDR1 is MNHEY and CDR2 is SVGAGI. The CDR3 extends over 15 amino acids. The CDR3 coding sequence is TGTGCCAGCGGTTATTGGGACACGAACACCGGGGAGCTGTTTTTT. It is translated as CASGYWDTNTGELFF.

The gene calls are TRBV28 and TRBJ2-7; no reliable D call. CDR3 length: 11 amino acids. Trimming pared 4 bases from V and 4 bases from J, leaving 5 bases between. Germline lookup yields CDR1 MDHEN and CDR2 SYDVKM. DNA for the CDR3: TGTGCCAGCAGTTACATATACGAGCAGTACTTC. This translates into CASSYIYEQYF.

The CDR3 region has the DNA TGCAGCGTTCAGCGGGGCTACCAAGAGACCCAGTACTTC. Amino acid sequence: CSVQRGYQETQYF. The chain combines TRBV29-1 with TRBJ2-5; 7 positions agree with TRBD2. CDR3 length: 13 amino acids. J lost 0 bases, V lost 5 bases, and 3 bases had no gene match. The germline gives CDR1 SQVTM, CDR2 ANQGSEA.

Many counts were recorded for this clonotype. The chain employs TRBV12-3 or TRBV12-4 and TRBJ2-1; D gene ambiguous. V was cut by 2 bases and J by 7 bases, with 3 bases left in between. The CDR3 has 11 residues. CDR3 nucleotides: TGTGCCAGCAGTTTATGGAATGAGCAGTTCTTC. This gives the protein CASSLWNEQFF.

The genes are TRBV7-2 and TRBJ2-7; D is possibly TRBD1 (6 bases). Trimming stripped 1 base from V and 1 base from J, with 14 bases between. The CDR3 is 16 residues long. The germline V gene encodes CDR1 SGHTA and CDR2 FQGNSA. This CDR3 reads CASSLVRQGRSYEQYF. The CDR3 DNA is TGTGCCAGCAGCTTAGTAAGGCAGGGGAGATCCTACGAGCAGTACTTC.

A remark on this clonotype: This may come from a read error, since a much larger clone is one base off. This chain connects TRBV20-1 to TRBJ2-3, with 8 bases matching TRBD2. This CDR3 has 12 residues. Germline V CDR1 and CDR2: DFQATT, SNEGSKA (reference sequence). The DNA for the CDR3 is TGCAGCCCGGGGGGGCGCACAGGTACGCAGTATTTT. It yields the protein CSPGGRTGTQYF.

The V gene is TRBV18, the J gene TRBJ2-4, with a weak D call TRBD1 (5 bases). Germline V lookup: CDR1 KGHSH, CDR2 LQKENI. This CDR3 comprises 14 residues. V was trimmed by 2 bases and J by 11 bases, leaving 16 bases between them. In nucleotides, the CDR3 is TGTGCCAGCTCACCAACTGGACACCTAGGCGTTCAGTACTTC. It codes for CASSPTGHLGVQYF.

This clonotype was detected ten times or more. This chain joins TRBV20-1 and TRBJ1-2; D is ambiguous. CDR1 is DFQATT, CDR2 SNEGSKA, per germline (reference sequence). The CDR3 is made up of 12 amino acids. CDR3 in DNA: TGCAGCCCCGGCCCTGGAAACCTCGGCTACACCTTC. Protein product: CSPGPGNLGYTF.

The chain employs TRBV10-3 and TRBJ1-6; D is perhaps TRBD1 (5 bases). CDR1 is ENHRY, CDR2 SYGVKD, per germline. This CDR3 region has 15 residues. Trimming cost V 11 bases and J 13 bases, with 27 bases left between them. The CDR3 coding sequence is TGTGCCTCAGGAGAAGGGGTTGGATCCCATTACCCCCTCCACTTT. Amino acid sequence: CASGEGVGSHYPLHF.

This clonotype was found a few times. The chain uses TRBV11-2 and TRBJ2-1, with 7 bases fitting TRBD2. With V trimmed by 2 bases and J by 8 bases, 21 bases remained unmatched. The CDR3 contains 19 residues. Germline V gene data show CDR1 as SGHAT and CDR2 as FQNNGV. CDR3 protein: CASSLFGRTPSGAMDEQFF. The DNA of the CDR3 is TGTGCCAGCAGCTTATTTGGGCGAACTCCTAGCGGTGCAATGGATGAGCAGTTCTTC. The whole variable domain, remainder taken from reference TRBV11-2 and TRBJ2-1, is EAGVAQSPRYKIIEKRQSVAFWCNPISGHATLYWYQQILGQGPKLLIQFQNNGVVDDSQLPKDRFSAERLKGVDSTLKIQPAKLEDSAVYLCASSLFGRTPSGAMDEQFFGPGTRLTVL.

The table lists this clonotype with many counts. V and J are TRBV5-1 and TRBJ2-7; 10 nucleotides agree with TRBD1. After removal of 4 bases from V and 2 bases from J, the junction contained 3 bases not matched to a gene. The CDR3 has 14 residues. From germline, CDR1 is SGHRS and CDR2 YFSETQ. CDR3 DNA sequence: TGCGCCAGCAGCATGACAGGGGGCCCCTACGAGCAGTACTTC. Protein sequence: CASSMTGGPYEQYF.

In this sample, this clonotype turned up once. The chain uses TRBV6-6 and TRBJ2-2, with a tentative D call TRBD2 (5 bases). Trimming cost V 6 bases and J 1 base, with 9 bases left between them. Germline loops: CDR1 MNHNY, CDR2 SVGAGI (reference sequence). The CDR3 is 14 residues long. The chain's CDR3 is CASRRTLNTGELFF. CDR3 nucleotides: TGTGCCAGCAGGCGGACTCTGAACACCGGGGAGCTGTTTTTT.

The V gene is TRBV6-5, the J gene TRBJ2-4; D is possibly TRBD2 (7 bases). Germline V gene sequence: CDR1 MNHEY, CDR2 SVGAGI. The CDR3 spans 15 residues. With 4 bases removed from V and 6 bases from J, the gap between germline ends came to 16 bases. CDR3 protein: CASSWGRGRGNIQYF. The CDR3 DNA sequence: TGTGCCAGCAGTTGGGGGCGGGGGCGAGGAAACATTCAGTACTTC.

This chain joins TRBV6-5 and TRBJ1-2, with 10 positions matching TRBD1. The CDR3 has 16 residues. The germline V gene encodes CDR1 MNHEY and CDR2 SVGAGI. The J segment lost 9 bases and the V segment lost 2 bases, leaving 12 bases of the junction unmatched. In nucleotides, the CDR3 is TGTGCCAGCAGTTACCGCCCCGGGACAGGGGAGACAAGCTACACCTTC. Translating gives CASSYRPGTGETSYTF.

The chain carries TRBV27 and TRBJ2-5; D gene uncertain. Germline CDR1 is MNHEY and CDR2 is SMNVEV (reference sequence). The CDR3 extends over 20 amino acids. V was cut by 2 bases and J by 11 bases, with 36 bases left in between. The CDR3 spells CASSLRRPAPHSPFDNEQYF. Here the CDR3 DNA reads TGTGCCAGCAGTTTAAGGCGCCCCGCCCCCCACAGCCCCTTTGACAATGAGCAGTACTTC.

This clonotype was observed a handful of times. V gene TRBV24-1 combines with J gene TRBJ2-5, with D uncertain. V lost 9 bases, J lost 1 base, and 17 bases lay in between. CDR1 and CDR2 from the germline V gene are KGHDR and SFDVKD. This CDR3 has 15 residues. The CDR3 loop is CATPAWAELQETQYF. In DNA form, the CDR3 reads TGTGCCACCCCCGCTTGGGCAGAACTCCAAGAGACCCAGTACTTC.